A selection of T cell receptor beta chains follows, all from one sample in a study of PD-L1 blockade in urothelial cancer. Assay: immunoSEQ multiplex PCR; the TCRdb copy retains only in-frame clones and omits some. This sample has tens of thousands of clones; roughly 82% occur once, and the top ten carry more than 8%. The material was PBMCs, obtained around atezolizumab (anti-PD-L1) treatment. The origin of the receptors is a man aged 65 to 79 with urothelial cancer. Each CDR3 is given with its conserved first and last residue. A D gene is named only where the DNA matches it firmly. Only part of the rows carry a size: once, few, many, or a class if the clone is expanded.

>TRBV28|NA|TRBD2|TRBJ2-5
CASSTTGLAQETQYF
TGTGCCAGCAGTACCACGGGACTAGCCCAAGAGACCCAGTACTTC
>TRBV7-2|NA|NA|TRBJ2-1
CASSHKGDSYNEQFF
TGTGCCAGCAGCCATAAGGGGGACTCCTACAATGAGCAGTTCTTC
>TRBV6-1|NA|NA|TRBJ1-2
CASSQDSNYGYTF
TGTGCCAGCAGTCAGGACAGTAACTATGGCTACACCTTC
>TRBV5-1|NA|TRBD1|TRBJ2-7
CASSSGTGDYEQYF
TGCGCCAGCAGCTCCGGGACAGGAGACTACGAGCAGTACTTC
>TRBV19|NA|NA|TRBJ1-5
CASREGRAGNQPQHF
TGTGCCAGTAGGGAGGGCAGGGCTGGCAATCAGCCCCAGCATTTT
>TRBV18|few|NA|TRBJ2-1
CASSGEVEQFF
TGTGCCAGCTCCGGGGAGGTTGAGCAGTTCTTC
>TRBV5-1|NA|TRBD2|TRBJ2-7
CASSLALAGVNEQYF
TGCGCCAGCAGCTTGGCCTTAGCGGGGGTCAACGAGCAGTACTTC
>TRBV7-9|NA|TRBD1|TRBJ1-2
CASSLADRGYGHTF
TGTGCCAGCAGCTTAGCCGACAGGGGCTATGGCCACACCTTC
>TRBV7-9|NA|NA|TRBJ2-7
CASSPSTIYEQYF
TGTGCCAGCAGCCCGAGCACTATCTACGAGCAGTACTTC
>TRBV18|NA|NA|TRBJ2-2
CASSPLTGATGELFF
TGTGCCAGCTCACCGCTCACGGGTGCTACCGGGGAGCTGTTTTTT
>TRBV5-1|NA|NA|TRBJ2-1
CASSLASHGSGNNEQFF
TGCGCCAGCAGCTTGGCCTCACACGGGAGTGGTAACAATGAGCAGTTCTTC
>TRBV27|NA|TRBD1|TRBJ1-1
CASSTPGQGAEAFF
TGTGCCAGCAGTACACCGGGACAGGGCGCTGAAGCTTTCTTT
>TRBV20-1|NA|NA|TRBJ2-3
CSTFADTQYF
TGCAGTACCTTCGCGGATACGCAGTATTTT
>TRBV7-6|NA|TRBD1|TRBJ2-3
CASSAGQGHTDTQYF
TGTGCCAGCAGCGCCGGACAGGGCCACACAGATACGCAGTATTTT
>TRBV2|NA|TRBD2|TRBJ2-3
CASSELGQGGDTQYF
TGTGCCAGCAGTGAATTGGGTCAGGGAGGGGATACGCAGTATTTT
>TRBV19|NA|TRBD2|TRBJ2-3
CASRSGGNTDTQYF
TGTGCCAGTAGAAGCGGGGGCAACACAGATACGCAGTATTTT
>TRBV5-1|NA|TRBD1|TRBJ1-3
CASSLSWTGLSGNTIYF
TGCGCCAGCAGCTTGTCATGGACAGGACTCTCTGGAAACACCATATATTTT
>TRBV18|NA|TRBD1|TRBJ2-1
CASSRGQEYNEQFF
TGTGCCAGCTCACGGGGACAGGAGTACAATGAGCAGTTCTTC
>TRBV18|NA|TRBD1|TRBJ1-1
CASSKGANTEAFF
TGTGCCAGCTCCAAGGGGGCGAACACTGAAGCTTTCTTT
>TRBV30|few|NA|TRBJ1-1
CAWSVTVNTEAFF
TGTGCCTGGAGTGTAACAGTGAACACTGAAGCTTTCTTT
>TRBV4-3|NA|TRBD1|TRBJ1-4
CASSVTGTGGRKLFF
TGCGCCAGCAGCGTAACCGGGACAGGGGGCCGAAAACTGTTTTTT
>TRBV4-1|NA|TRBD1|TRBJ2-7
CASSQGDRGQEQYF
TGCGCCAGCAGCCAAGGGGACAGGGGGCAGGAGCAGTACTTC
>TRBV25-1|NA|TRBD2|TRBJ2-7
CASSIKTSVGMGEQYF
TGTGCCAGCAGCATTAAAACTAGCGTAGGAATGGGCGAGCAGTACTTC
>TRBV5-5|NA|TRBD1|TRBJ2-3
CASSRDRVTDTQYF
TGTGCCAGCAGCCGGGACAGGGTGACAGATACGCAGTATTTT
>TRBV15|NA|NA|TRBJ1-1
CATSKGGGTEAFF
TGTGCCACCAGCAAGGGAGGGGGAACTGAAGCTTTCTTT
>TRBV7-3|NA|NA|TRBJ2-1
CASSLMVRDSYNEQFF
TGTGCCAGCAGCTTGATGGTGCGGGATTCCTACAATGAGCAGTTCTTC
>TRBV19|NA|NA|TRBJ1-3
CASRLFSGNTIYF
TGTGCCAGTAGGTTATTCTCTGGAAACACCATATATTTT
>TRBV21-1|NA|NA|TRBJ1-5
CASSKLEALSNQPQHF
TGTGCCAGCAGCAAATTAGAGGCCCTTAGCAATCAGCCCCAGCATTTT
>TRBV7-2|NA|TRBD2|TRBJ2-1
CASSPGGPGAGGGNEQFF
TGTGCCAGCAGCCCTGGGGGACCGGGGGCGGGAGGGGGGAATGAGCAGTTCTTC
>TRBV6-1|NA|NA|TRBJ1-2
CASSPIPGTGIGYTF
TGTGCCAGCAGCCCCATCCCGGGGACTGGGATTGGCTACACCTTC
>TRBV7-2|NA|NA|TRBJ2-2
CASSWASGTGELFF
TGTGCCAGCAGCTGGGCGTCAGGGACCGGGGAGCTGTTTTTT
>TRBV7-2|NA|NA|TRBJ1-4
CASSPTREAGNEKLFF
TGTGCCAGCAGCCCAACCCGGGAGGCAGGGAATGAAAAACTGTTTTTT
>TRBV7-2|NA|TRBD2|TRBJ2-3
CASSFAGGSSTDTQYF
TGTGCCAGCAGCTTTGCGGGAGGCTCGAGCACAGATACGCAGTATTTT
>TRBV29-1|NA|TRBD1|TRBJ2-1
CSVELGGTGGPYNEQFF
TGCAGCGTTGAACTGGGTGGGACAGGGGGACCCTACAATGAGCAGTTCTTC
>TRBV5-1|NA|NA|TRBJ2-1
CASSLDSVTYNEQFF
TGCGCCAGCAGCTTAGACAGCGTAACATACAATGAGCAGTTCTTC
>TRBV5-1|NA|TRBD2|TRBJ2-5
CASSKGLAGGPETQYF
TGCGCCAGCAGCAAGGGACTAGCGGGAGGGCCGGAGACCCAGTACTTC
>TRBV19|NA|TRBD2|TRBJ2-5
CASSPPTSTETQYF
TGTGCCAGTAGTCCGCCGACTAGCACCGAGACCCAGTACTTC
>TRBV2|once|TRBD2|TRBJ2-1
CASSALTSGNNERFF
TGTGCCAGCAGTGCCCTGACTAGCGGTAACAATGAGCGGTTCTTC
>TRBV7-2|NA|NA|TRBJ2-7
CASSLVAGSYEQYF
TGTGCCAGCAGCTTAGTTGCGGGCTCCTACGAGCAGTACTTC
>TRBV4-3|NA|NA|TRBJ2-7
CASSQPGGYKQYF
TGCGCCAGCAGCCAGCCAGGAGGCTACAAGCAGTACTTC
>TRBV6-6|NA|NA|TRBJ2-2
CASSPMNTGELFF
TGTGCCAGCAGTCCAATGAACACCGGGGAGCTGTTTTTT
>TRBV4-3|NA|NA|TRBJ2-2
CASNKEQGGTGELFF
TGCGCCAGCAATAAGGAACAGGGAGGGACCGGGGAGCTGTTTTTT
>TRBV18|NA|NA|TRBJ2-3
CASSPPGRDPSTDTQYF
TGTGCCAGCTCACCACCGGGTCGGGATCCTAGCACAGATACGCAGTATTTT
>TRBV5-8|NA|NA|TRBJ2-4
CASRIDILAKNIQYF
TGTGCCAGCAGAATCGACATCCTAGCCAAAAACATTCAGTACTTC
>TRBV19|NA|NA|TRBJ2-3
CASSIHRSPLAEGFEDTQYF
TGTGCCAGTAGTATCCATCGGTCCCCCTTAGCGGAAGGGTTCGAAGATACGCAGTATTTT
>TRBV29-1|once|NA|TRBJ2-7
CSAEGVYEQYF
TGCAGCGCCGAAGGGGTCTACGAGCAGTACTTC
>TRBV11-3|NA|NA|TRBJ1-1
CASSPAAGGTEAFF
TGTGCCAGCAGCCCCGCCGCCGGGGGTACTGAAGCTTTCTTT
>TRBV6-5|NA|TRBD1|TRBJ1-6
CGTGNNSPLHF
TGTGGGACAGGGAATAATTCACCCCTCCACTTT
>TRBV4-3|few|NA|TRBJ2-1
CASSPDFSYNEQFF
TGCGCCAGCAGCCCAGACTTCTCCTACAATGAGCAGTTCTTC
>TRBV7-8|NA|NA|TRBJ2-3
CASSWRARTDTQYF
TGTGCCAGCAGCTGGAGAGCGCGCACAGATACGCAGTATTTT
>TRBV10-3|few|TRBD1|TRBJ1-1
CAIRGDRRNTEAFF
TGTGCCATCAGGGGGGACAGACGGAACACTGAAGCTTTCTTT
>TRBV5-1|few|NA|TRBJ1-1
CASSTQTGSTEAFF
TGCGCCAGCAGCACCCAAACAGGGTCCACTGAAGCTTTCTTT
>TRBV2|NA|NA|TRBJ1-4
CASSGAVEKLFF
TGTGCCAGCAGTGGGGCAGTTGAAAAACTGTTTTTT
>TRBV4-2|once|TRBD1|TRBJ1-1
CASSRDRAVGTEAFF
TGTGCCAGCAGCCGCGACAGGGCAGTAGGGACTGAAGCTTTCTTT
>TRBV11-1|NA|NA|TRBJ2-3
CASSLARGLSSTDTQYF
TGTGCCAGCAGCTTAGCCCGGGGACTTTCTAGCACAGATACGCAGTATTTT
>TRBV19|NA|TRBD1|TRBJ2-1
CASSPTGGNEQFF
TGTGCCAGTAGCCCAACAGGGGGCAATGAGCAGTTCTTC
>TRBV9|NA|NA|TRBJ2-5
CASSGGIGSQETQYF
TGTGCCAGCAGCGGGGGGATCGGGAGCCAAGAGACCCAGTACTTC
>TRBV6-5|once|TRBD1|TRBJ1-3
CASSSLGTGKNTIYF
TGTGCCAGCAGTTCCCTCGGGACAGGGAAAAACACCATATATTTT
>TRBV5-1|NA|TRBD2|TRBJ2-1
CASSVTSGGVGAQFF
TGCGCCAGCAGCGTTACTAGCGGGGGGGTGGGTGCGCAGTTCTTC
>TRBV4-3|NA|NA|TRBJ2-3
CASGLMGGGSTDTQYF
TGCGCCAGCGGGTTGATGGGGGGAGGCAGCACAGATACGCAGTATTTT